This T cell receptor beta chain was profiled in a study (dated by TCRdb to between 2021 and 2024). Study-wide conclusions, independent of this receptor: Further investigation, including longitudinal sampling and assessment of a control group, is stated by the authors to be required.

As for this clone: It has no known antigen specificity. No base qualities exist here, and no much larger clone lies one base off it.

Survey-level sequencing on the immunoSEQ platform was used to profile the TCR beta chain repertoires. As for how the authors treated the data: Repertoire diversity was quantified as the inverse Simpson index, and CDR3 amino acid length spectratypes and V-J pairing frequencies were compared. Clonotypes specific to SARS-CoV-2, CMV, influenza A and EBV were annotated by matching TCR beta CDR3 sequences against VDJdb. TCRdb took this table from immuneACCESS and kept in-frame rearrangements with V and J called. Such tables lack part of the clones; where checked against another copy, unresolved V genes explain under half of the gap, and the rest is unexplained. That table is the source of V, J and clone size, and D and trimming were worked out from the DNA. Counted in this sample were 45,000 to 55,000 clones; approximately 93% of them appeared once. The ten biggest clones cover around 10% of the sample.

V has 5 bases trimmed and J has 3 bases trimmed; junction bases matching no gene number 3. The CDR3 measures 15 amino acids from cysteine to phenylalanine. Only the CDR3 portion is preserved as DNA: 45 bases, with reading frame beginning at the first base. According to the germline V gene, CDR1 reads MNHEY and CDR2 reads SVGAGI. For TCR beta sequencing, genomic DNA was taken from unsorted PBMCs, and those PBMCs had been isolated from peripheral blood. Sample: PBMCs. The receptor was isolated from a man aged 40-50 years with rheumatoid arthritis. The V gene is TRBV6-5 and the J gene is TRBJ1-3; 11 bases in between match TRBD1. The DNA sequence is as follows: TGTGCCAGCAGTCCGGACAGGGGGCATGGAAACACCATATATTTT. This yields the protein CASSPDRGHGNTIYF.